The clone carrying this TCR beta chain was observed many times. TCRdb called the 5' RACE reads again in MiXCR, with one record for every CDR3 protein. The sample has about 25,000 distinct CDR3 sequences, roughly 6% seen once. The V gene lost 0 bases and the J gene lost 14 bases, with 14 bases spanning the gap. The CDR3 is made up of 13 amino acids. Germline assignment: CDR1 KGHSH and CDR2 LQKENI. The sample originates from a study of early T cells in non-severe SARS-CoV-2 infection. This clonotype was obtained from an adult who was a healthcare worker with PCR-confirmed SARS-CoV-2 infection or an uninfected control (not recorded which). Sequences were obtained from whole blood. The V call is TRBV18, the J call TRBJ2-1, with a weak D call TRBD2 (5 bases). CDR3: CASSPPVLGQKFF. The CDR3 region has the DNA TGTGCCAGCTCACCACCGGTACTAGGCCAAAAGTTCTTC.